The source of this T cell receptor beta chain is a study of blood T cell repertoires in COVID-19 (TCRdb year 2020). With regard to the full study: Samples covering the acute and convalescent phases of COVID-19 were provided by collaborators in the United States, Italy and Spain. The prospective study material was composed of cDNA or gDNA derived from T cells, B-cell-depleted T cells, or PBMCs. The dataset comprised deeply sampled blood TCRbeta repertoires from subjects exposed to, actively infected with, or recovered from COVID-19. The repertoires were released in a freely available public database intended as a resource for research on the immune response to SARS-CoV-2. Samples came from the ongoing ImmuneRACE study (first 160 participants) plus 1,254 subjects from 6 global collaborators. Nearly every sample came with metadata listing a de-identified subject ID, COVID-19 status, age in years and sex. Where HLA class I and class II types were available, the types were taken from metadata supplied by the sample provider, not from assay-based typing.

The V end loses 4 bases and the J end loses 6 bases, and a stretch of 18 bases separates them. CDR1 and CDR2 (ENHRY, SYGVKD) derive from the germline V gene. Inclusive of the bounding cysteine and phenylalanine, the CDR3 is 15 residues long. The only DNA kept is the CDR3, 45 bases in frame from the first base. As to this clone: Its antigen specificity is not known. No per-base quality is available; no much larger clone lies one base away.

Collaborating institutions collected whole blood in K2EDTA tubes following their own protocols. For TCRbeta analysis, collaborators shipped samples as frozen whole blood, isolated PBMCs, or DNA extracted from either of those sample types. The immunoSEQ Assay, a bias-controlled multiplex PCR, was used to amplify TCRbeta CDR3 regions from genomic DNA. The paper's processing steps were these. The number of nucleated cells in each sample was estimated by amplification of reference gene primers within the assay. To quantify the absolute abundance of each unique TCRbeta CDR3 rearrangement, sequence reads were collapsed and filtered. For each sample, productive Simpson clonality was calculated by taking the square root of Simpson's diversity index across productive rearrangements. Entries here come from immuneACCESS through TCRdb and include only in-frame sequences with V and J called. Some clones fail to appear in such tables; in the studies checked, an unresolved V gene covers under half of the shortfall, and the cause of the remainder is unknown. From that table come the V and J calls and clone size; the DNA was used to work out D and trimming. The sample contains 200,000 or so clones, more than 75% of them found a single time. The ten largest clones add up to roughly 3% of the sample.

On the study overall, not on this receptor specifically: The quantity of clinical and demographic metadata differed by source and by participant and was supplied without curation.

The sequence links TRBV10-3 to TRBJ1-1; there is no confident call for the D gene. This TCR was sampled from a man aged 55 to 70 with acute or convalescent COVID-19. Specimen: peripheral blood. Here is the DNA: TGTGCCATCAGTGTCAGCCCTGTTTTAGCCCCTGAAGCTTTCTTT. Its coded protein is CAISVSPVLAPEAFF.